Reported below is one T cell receptor (beta chain). The antigen remains undetermined. This entry comes from a study of cytomegalovirus exposure and HLA in healthy donors. Overall study results and limits: The authors enumerated over 150 TCR beta chains as linked to cytomegalovirus. High specificity and sensitivity for cytomegalovirus status were reported for the classifier. One cluster of highly shared sequence variants probably arose as a sequencing artifact.

The PCR contained 60 Vbeta and 13 Jbeta primers. The table came from immunoSEQ multiplex PCR; TCRdb's copy has only in-frame clones and leaves some out. The sample contains roughly 180,000 clones, about three quarters of which appear only once. There are 13 residues in the CDR3. Germline V lookup: CDR1 MNHEY, CDR2 SVGAGI. With 6 bases removed from V and 8 bases from J, the gap between germline ends came to 16 bases. The TCR sequence derives from a female donor in good health and CMV-seronegative. Sequenced input: PBMCs. The V call is TRBV6-5, the J call TRBJ1-2; TRBD1 is a possible D gene (5 bases). As DNA, the CDR3 is TGTGCCAGCAGCCTTAGAGGGGAGGGGGGCTACACCTTC. Translating gives CASSLRGEGGYTF.